Listed here are 8 T cell receptor beta chains from one sample, sequenced in a study of response to subunit inactivated influenza vaccine listed by TCRdb under 2018. Library generation was performed with RT-PCR. These reads were obtained on an Illumina HiSeq 2500. The public reads were reanalyzed by TCRdb: fastp trimming at Q25, MiXCR alignment, in-frame beta chains only. A single entry per CDR3 protein holds the most common genes and DNA from its merged rows. The sample data list about 650,000 distinct CDR3 sequences, and more than 15% of these were observed just once. The top ten clones comprise roughly 10% of the sample. Here the sequenced sample was PBMCs from blood, taken approximately 12 days after vaccination. Receptor source: a man aged 50 or older who received an inactivated influenza vaccine. Donor details come from another sample of the same person, matched by shared clones.

J is TRBJ1-5 and V is TRBV19; D is unclear. The V end lost 3 bases, the J end lost 0 bases, and 9 bases lay between the germline ends. In germline, CDR1 is LNHDA, CDR2 SQIVND (reference sequence). The length of the CDR3 is 15 residues. The CDR3 protein is CASSIWQASNQPQHF. Here the CDR3 DNA reads TGTGCCAGTAGTATTTGGCAGGCTAGCAATCAGCCCCAGCATTTT. The full variable domain, its missing parts supplied by reference TRBV19 and TRBJ1-5, is DGGITQSPKYLFRKEGQNVTLSCEQNLNHDAMYWYRQDPGQGLRLIYYSQIVNDFQKGDIAEGYSVSREKKESFPLTVTSAQKNPTAFYLCASSIWQASNQPQHFGDGTRLSIL.

The chain's CDR3 is CSALGLIYNEQFF. CDR3 DNA: TGCAGTGCCCTGGGACTAATATACAATGAGCAGTTCTTC. This chain joins TRBV20-1 and TRBJ2-1; 7 positions agree with TRBD2. This CDR3 comprises 13 residues. From germline, CDR1 is DFQATT and CDR2 SNEGSKA (reference sequence). J was trimmed by 4 bases and V by 6 bases; bases with no gene match: 6.

The V call is TRBV2, the J call TRBJ2-5; D call uncertain. CDR1 and CDR2 from the germline V gene are SNHLY and FYNNEI. The CDR3 loop spans 16 amino acids. Trimming stripped 3 bases from V and 1 base from J, with 15 bases between. The CDR3 DNA is TGTGCCAGCAGTGATTTTGTCGGGCCCAGCCAAGAGACCCAGTACTTC. Amino acids: CASSDFVGPSQETQYF.

This chain links TRBV5-1 with TRBJ2-3; D remains ambiguous. The CDR3 loop spans 16 amino acids. Trimming took 3 bases from V and 2 from J, leaving 16 bases between them. CDR1 is SGHRS and CDR2 is YFSETQ in the germline V gene. The CDR3 nucleotides are TGCGCCAGCAGCTCCCCTGAAAGTTTATACACAGATACGCAGTATTTT. As protein: CASSSPESLYTDTQYF.

This clonotype was counted only a few times. CDR3 in DNA: TGCGCCAGCAGCTTAAACAGGGATTTCGGGAGGACTGAAGCTTTCTTT. Encoded protein: CASSLNRDFGRTEAFF. J is TRBJ1-1 and V is TRBV5-1; tentative D call: TRBD1 (6 bases). Trimming stripped 2 bases from V and 5 bases from J, with 19 bases between. Per germline, CDR1 SGHRS and CDR2 YFSETQ. This CDR3 comprises 16 residues.

This clonotype was seen ten or more times. This chain links TRBV7-2 with TRBJ2-3, with D possibly TRBD2 on 6 matching bases. CDR3 length: 14 residues. The germline V and J ends were trimmed by 0 bases and 7 bases, with 11 bases remaining between them. Germline CDR1 and CDR2: SGHTA and FQGNSA. The CDR3 DNA reads as TGTGCCAGCAGCTTAGCCGGGAGTGGTTATACGCAGTATTTT. Its translation is CASSLAGSGYTQYF.

This clonotype was observed a handful of times. DNA of the CDR3: TGCAGTGCTAGAGATGGTGGAGGGGTCGCCGGGGAGCTGTTTTTT. It is translated as CSARDGGGVAGELFF. V is TRBV20-1 and J is TRBJ2-2; possibly TRBD2 for D (6 bases). The CDR3 extends over 15 amino acids. With 0 bases removed from V and 6 bases from J, the gap between germline ends came to 14 bases. Germline loops: CDR1 DFQATT, CDR2 SNEGSKA (reference sequence).

The table lists this clonotype with a count of one. The gene calls are TRBV7-2 and TRBJ1-2; 10 bases match TRBD1. CDR3 length equals 15 residues. V shed 6 bases and J 6 bases; nucleotides not matched to a gene: 10. From germline, CDR1 is SGHTA and CDR2 FQGNSA. CDR3 coding DNA: TGTGCCAGCAGGACTGACAGGGGGCATTACCATGGCTACACCTTC. This gives the protein CASRTDRGHYHGYTF.